Listed here are 10 T cell receptor beta chains from one sample, sequenced in a study of somatic mutations in cytotoxic T cells in rheumatoid arthritis. The repertoire was sequenced with immunoSEQ multiplex PCR; TCRdb's copy has only in-frame clones and lacks some. The data show roughly 10,000 clones, 60% to 80% seen once. Material for sequencing was CD8+ T cells sorted from blood. These receptors came from an adult with rheumatoid arthritis.

The J gene is TRBJ2-1, the V gene TRBV5-6; D unresolved. In germline, CDR1 is SGHDT, CDR2 YYEEEE. This CDR3 is built from 13 residues. The V gene lost 1 base and the J gene lost 8 bases, with 10 bases spanning the gap. The CDR3 nucleotides are TGTGCCAGCAGCTTGCTCTCCCGGGATGAGCAGTTCTTC. Amino acid sequence: CASSLLSRDEQFF.

This clone was seen a few times. The CDR3 DNA reads TGCGCCAGCAGCCAAAGCAGGGGGCTGTACGAGCAGTACTTC. Protein sequence: CASSQSRGLYEQYF. The chain uses TRBV4-1 and TRBJ2-7, with 8 bases fitting TRBD1. J was trimmed by 4 bases and V by 2 bases; bases with no gene match: 4. Germline CDR1 reads MGHRA; CDR2 reads YSYEKL. The CDR3 totals 14 residues.

The chain combines TRBV14 with TRBJ1-6; D not resolved. This CDR3 region has 14 residues. Looked up from germline, CDR1 is SGHDN and CDR2 is FVKESK. V dropped 1 base and J dropped 5 bases, with 6 bases sitting between them. The CDR3 is CASSQGGNNSPLHF. The CDR3 DNA is TGTGCCAGCAGCCAAGGAGGGAATAATTCACCCCTCCACTTT.

This chain connects TRBV13 to TRBJ2-1, with TRBD2 matching 7 bases. The germline gives CDR1 PRHDT, CDR2 FYEKMQ (reference sequence). This CDR3 contains 13 residues. Trimming at V came to 6 bases and at J to 7 bases, leaving 6 bases not matched to a gene. CDR3 nucleotides: TGTGCCAGCAGGGTATGGGAGGGAAATGAGCAGTTCTTC. It encodes CASRVWEGNEQFF.

V and J are TRBV28 and TRBJ2-7, with 7 nucleotides matching TRBD1. Per the germline V gene, CDR1 is MDHEN and CDR2 is SYDVKM. The junction had 3 bases not matched to a gene; V was cut back by 4 bases and J by 0 bases. The CDR3 length is 14 residues. The CDR3 DNA reads as TGTGCCAGCAGTTACAGGGGATCCTCCTACGAGCAGTACTTC. Its translation is CASSYRGSSYEQYF.

This clone has just a few counts. This CDR3 reads CASSQDMAAGYEQYF. The CDR3, as DNA: TGCGCCAGCAGCCAAGATATGGCAGCGGGATACGAGCAGTACTTC. The chain recombines TRBV4-1 with TRBJ2-7; 7 nucleotides line up with TRBD2. Germline CDR1 reads MGHRA; CDR2 reads YSYEKL. Germline trimming cut 0 bases from V and 4 bases from J; bases unmatched to any gene: 6. The CDR3 totals 15 residues.

V gene TRBV28 combines with J gene TRBJ2-5; D is perhaps TRBD1 (5 bases). V shed 5 bases and J shed 1 base, with 14 bases lying between them. Germline CDR1 reads MDHEN; CDR2 reads SYDVKM. The CDR3 covers 15 residues. CDR3 in amino acids: CASSPSVDSQETQYF. The CDR3 region has the DNA TGTGCCAGCAGTCCCTCGGTCGACAGCCAAGAGACCCAGTACTTC.

The V and J genes are TRBV27 and TRBJ2-6; the D gene is possibly TRBD2 (5 bases). The ends were cut back, 3 bases at V and 2 bases at J, with 8 bases in the middle. The CDR3 is made up of 15 amino acids. Germline V gene sequence: CDR1 MNHEY, CDR2 SMNVEV (reference sequence). The CDR3 is CASSFGMAGANVLTF. CDR3 bases: TGTGCCAGCAGTTTCGGGATGGCTGGGGCCAACGTCCTGACTTTC. The whole variable domain, filled in from reference TRBV27 and TRBJ2-6, reads EAQVTQNPRYLITVTGKKLTVTCSQNMNHEYMSWYRQDPGLGLRQIYYSMNVEVTDKGDVPEGYKVSRKEKRNFPLILESPSPNQTSLYFCASSFGMAGANVLTFGAGSRLTVL.

The CDR3 nucleotides read TGTGCCAGCAACGGGCCCTCACTGCCCGGGGAGCTGTTTTTT. Translated: CASNGPSLPGELFF. V is TRBV2 and J is TRBJ2-2; no clear D gene. V was trimmed by 7 bases and J by 6 bases, leaving 15 bases between them. This CDR3 has 14 amino acids. Looked up from germline, CDR1 is SNHLY and CDR2 is FYNNEI.

This chain links TRBV2 with TRBJ2-2; 8 positions agree with TRBD1. Germline loops: CDR1 SNHLY, CDR2 FYNNEI. Unmatched junction bases numbered 5, after V lost 4 bases and J lost 7 bases. CDR3 length: 14 amino acids. Written as DNA, the CDR3 is TGTGCCAGCAGTGGGACAGGGAGGAGCGGGGAGCTGTTTTTT. As protein: CASSGTGRSGELFF. The full variable domain, rest sourced from reference TRBV2 and TRBJ2-2, is EPEVTQTPSHQVTQMGQEVILRCVPISNHLYFYWYRQILGQKVEFLVSFYNNEISEKSEIFDDQFSVERPDGSNFTLKIRSTKLEDSAMYFCASSGTGRSGELFFGEGSRLTVL.